This T cell receptor (beta chain) derives from a study of Ad26.COV2.S vaccination and SARS-CoV-2 variants. Findings and caveats of the study: Similar non-spike TCR breadth was observed in recipients of vaccine and of placebo.

The sample's treatment: around 19 received Ad26.COV2.S at low or high dose, single or two shots; 5 received placebo; per-sample allocation not given. Sample collection was performed on day 63 after the first vaccine or placebo injection. Measured with immunoSEQ multiplex PCR; TCRdb has only the in-frame clones, and not every one. The sample consists of 430,000 or so clones, approximately 89% of them appearing once. As concerns this clone: Its matching antigen is unknown.

CDR1 and CDR2 from the germline V gene are SGDLS and YYNGEE. This CDR3 has 12 residues. V was shortened by 4 bases and J by 5 bases, with 6 bases between the two germline ends. The chain joins TRBV9 to TRBJ2-2; no definite D call. Source: peripheral blood, taken in a trial of Ad26.COV2.S vaccine versus placebo. The clonotype originates from a person aged 18-65 years who received the Ad26.COV2.S COVID-19 vaccine or a placebo. The DNA for the CDR3 is TGTGCCAGCAGCAGGAGTACCGGGGAGCTGTTTTTT. Translation: CASSRSTGELFF. The full variable domain, its missing parts supplied by reference TRBV9 and TRBJ2-2, is DSGVTQTPKHLITATGQRVTLRCSPRSGDLSVYWYQQSLDQGLQFLIQYYNGEERAKGNILERFSAQQFPDLHSELNLSSLELGDSALYFCASSRSTGELFFGEGSRLTVL.